This TCR beta chain was obtained from a study of shared clonotypes between healthy human individuals. General study findings and limits: A limitation of the genetic and exposure-history diversity represented arose from few donors.

The test was conducted at deep level. The table came from immunoSEQ multiplex PCR; TCRdb's copy has only in-frame clones and leaves some out. The sample holds about 2.4 million clones, 90% to 95% seen once. Comment on this clone: Its antigen is currently unknown.

Trimming shortened V by 0 bases and J by 0 bases, and 5 bases separated the two germline ends. Germline V gives CDR1 LGHNT, CDR2 FRNRAP. The CDR3 loop spans 15 amino acids. The study enrolled healthy HIV-negative adults without recent acute infections or vaccinations as donors. It was into CD45RA+ naive and CD45RA-negative memory subsets that the CD4+ cells were split. This sequence was found in a man aged 18 to 35 in good health. Some clones in this sample may be carry-over from other donors' samples. The chain carries TRBV12-5 and TRBJ2-2; D remains unclear. The sample taken for sequencing was naive CD4+ T cells from PBMCs. The subset denotes: CD45RA+ positively selected. The CDR3 sequence: CASGLVLANTGELFF. The CDR3 DNA reads as TGTGCTAGTGGTTTGGTATTGGCGAACACCGGGGAGCTGTTTTTT.